This TCR beta chain was found in a study of blood T cell repertoires in COVID-19. Study overall: COVID-19 samples from acute and convalescent phases originated in the United States, Italy and Spain. Sources were T cells, B-cell-depleted T cells, or PBMCs; the material itself was cDNA or gDNA.

V lost 0 bases, J lost 1 base, and 13 bases lay in between. Germline values: CDR1 KGHSY, CDR2 FQNENV. CDR3 size: 17 residues. Original data processing: Using reference gene primer amplification, nucleated cell counts were estimated. The assay was immunoSEQ multiplex PCR, and TCRdb's table has in-frame clones only and misses some. For V, J and clone size, that table is used; D and trimming come from the DNA. The sample contains 400,000 to 450,000 clones, over 85% of which appear only once. Enrollment of patients from Seattle took place during active infection, with longitudinal follow-up. This clone was seen once.

The sequencing sample was made of peripheral blood. The chain joins TRBV16 to TRBJ2-4; D is possibly TRBD1 (6 bases). This TCR was recovered from a man aged 18 to 29 with COVID-19, enrolled during active disease. CDR3 in amino acids: CASSQSGRDNAKNIQYF. As DNA, the CDR3 is TGTGCCAGCAGCCAATCTGGTCGGGACAACGCCAAAAACATTCAGTACTTC.